These 22 T cell receptor beta chains originate from one sample sequenced in a study of neurological immune-mediated disorders. TCRdb fed the 5' RACE reads into MiXCR, producing one record per CDR3 protein. The data hold around 46,000 distinct CDR3 sequences, with under 2% observed a single time. Specimen: PBMCs. Source of these receptors: a woman aged 35 to 49 with multiple sclerosis.

In its sample, this clonotype is medium-sized. This chain connects TRBV20-1 to TRBJ2-1; 9 positions agree with TRBD2. The ends lost 2 bases at V and 5 bases at J; junction bases unmatched: 4. This CDR3 spans 14 amino acids. From germline, CDR1 is DFQATT and CDR2 SNEGSKA (reference sequence). CDR3: CSARLAGRHNEQFF. CDR3 in DNA: TGCAGTGCTAGACTAGCGGGAAGACACAATGAGCAGTTCTTC.

This clonotype was seen repeatedly, ten times or more. The V and J genes are TRBV20-1 and TRBJ2-7, with D possibly being TRBD2 (5 bases). The V end lost 3 bases, the J end lost 3 bases, and 12 bases lay between the germline ends. Germline V gene lookup returns CDR1 DFQATT and CDR2 SNEGSKA (reference sequence). The CDR3 extends over 13 amino acids. CDR3 sequence: CSASPLRGYEQYF. In nucleotides, the CDR3 is TGCAGTGCTAGTCCGTTACGGGGCTACGAGCAGTACTTC.

This clonotype was recorded at least ten times. The chain employs TRBV12-3 or TRBV12-4 and TRBJ2-3; the D gene is possibly TRBD1 (5 bases). The CDR3 has 12 amino acids. Between the trimmed V and J ends, which lost 4 bases and 4 bases, there was a span of 6 bases. The CDR3 coding sequence is TGTGCCAGCAGTTACAGGTCAGATACGCAGTATTTT. Encoded protein: CASSYRSDTQYF.

This clonotype was seen many times. A much larger clone lies one base from this, so it may be a read error. This is likely a read error, given that the CDR3 carries no conserved phenylalanine or tryptophan at its end. The chain carries TRBV12-3 or TRBV12-4 and TRBJ2-7; 8 nucleotides match TRBD1. V shed 1 base and J 6 bases; nucleotides not matched to a gene: 5. The CDR3 is 14 residues long. CDR3 region: CASSLGTGTVEQYC. The CDR3, as DNA: TGTGCCAGCAGTTTAGGGACAGGGACTGTCGAGCAGTACTGC.

Ten or more counts support this clonotype. The genes are TRBV5-1 and TRBJ2-7, with a tentative D call TRBD2 (6 bases). Trimming pared 3 bases from V and 6 bases from J, leaving 16 bases between. The CDR3 length is 14 residues. Germline CDR1 reads SGHRS; CDR2 reads YFSETQ. The chain's CDR3 is CASSSFSGGPEQYF. DNA for the CDR3: TGCGCCAGCAGCTCATTTTCCGGGGGACCCGAGCAGTACTTC.

This clonotype was seen ten or more times. V gene TRBV6-5 combines with J gene TRBJ1-2; 9 bases map to TRBD1. The germline gives CDR1 MNHEY, CDR2 SVGAGI. CDR3 size: 14 residues. J gave up 5 bases and V 5 bases, and 6 bases lay outside the gene matches. The CDR3 bases are TGTGCCAGCAGTGGGCCGGGACAGGGATATGGCTACACCTTC. Its protein is CASSGPGQGYGYTF.

There are many counts of this clonotype. Relative to the germline gene, one junction end is altered; a read error may explain this. The chain employs TRBV7-7 and TRBJ2-1; TRBD2 aligns across 7 bases. The V gene's germline CDR1 is SSHAT and CDR2 FNYEAQ (reference sequence). This CDR3 spans 12 amino acids. The CDR3 sequence is CASSLGEGPQVF. CDR3 bases: TGTGCCAGCAGCTTAGGGGAGGGGCCTCAGGTCTTC.

In this sample, this clonotype turned up many times. The chain is built from TRBV7-9 and TRBJ2-3; D might be TRBD2 (6 bases). This CDR3 has 13 amino acids. Trimming pared 2 bases from V and 4 bases from J, leaving 7 bases between. From germline, CDR1 is SEHNR and CDR2 FQNEAQ (reference sequence). CDR3 DNA: TGTGCCAGCAGCTTACCTAGCGCAGATACGCAGTATTTT. It codes for CASSLPSADTQYF.

This clonotype was counted ten times or more. The DNA of the CDR3 is TGTGCCATCAGTGATCAGGCAGGGGATAGCAATCAGCCCCAGCATTTT. Protein: CAISDQAGDSNQPQHF. The chain combines TRBV10-3 with TRBJ1-5; weak D call: TRBD1 (6 bases). Germline-derived CDR1 and CDR2 are ENHRY and SYGVKD. The CDR3 runs to 16 residues. Deletions cut 3 bases from V and 0 bases from J, with 12 bases between.

Regarding this clonotype: Mismatch with germline at one junction end may stem from a read error. The rearrangement uses TRBV2 and TRBJ1-5, with D perhaps matching TRBD1 (6 bases). Germline lookup yields CDR1 SNHLY and CDR2 FYNNEI. The CDR3 has 13 residues. The CDR3: CASSGGSVRSQNF. In DNA, the CDR3 is TGTGCCAGCAGCGGGGGCTCAGTAAGGTCCCAGAATTTT.

This clonotype was counted many times. The chain couples TRBV3-1 to TRBJ1-5, with 7 bases matching TRBD1. The CDR3 is 13 amino acids. CDR1 is LGHDT, CDR2 YNNKEL, per germline (reference sequence). J gave up 9 bases and V 4 bases, and 6 bases lay outside the gene matches. The CDR3 is CASSPPTGWPQHF. The DNA of the CDR3 is TGTGCCAGCAGCCCCCCGACAGGGTGGCCCCAGCATTTT.

The sample holds many counts of this clonotype. V usage is TRBV27 and J usage is TRBJ1-1; D is ambiguous. The CDR3 is 14 amino acids. Looked up from germline, CDR1 is MNHEY and CDR2 is SMNVEV (reference sequence). Trimming pared 3 bases from V and 1 base from J, leaving 9 bases between. In DNA form, the CDR3 reads TGTGCCAGCAGTTTTGATGCGTGGAACACTGAAGCTTTCTTT. Residues: CASSFDAWNTEAFF.

This clonotype was detected ten times or more. The CDR3 DNA is TGTGCCAGTAGTCATCCTCCTGGGGGAACAGATACGCAGTATTTT. Translating gives CASSHPPGGTDTQYF. The chain uses TRBV19 and TRBJ2-3, with D perhaps assigned TRBD1 or TRBD2 (5 bases each). Trimming removed 5 bases from V and 3 bases from J, with 15 bases in between. Looked up from germline, CDR1 is LNHDA and CDR2 is SQIVND (reference sequence). The length of the CDR3 is 15 residues.

This clonotype has at least ten counts. This chain links TRBV2 with TRBJ2-3, with unresolved D. Trimming left V 6 bases short and J 6 bases short, with 7 bases between. Germline CDR1 is SNHLY and CDR2 is FYNNEI. The CDR3 spans 11 residues. CDR3 DNA sequence: TGTGCCAGCAGGCAAGAGGATACGCAGTATTTT. This gives the protein CASRQEDTQYF.

The table lists this clonotype with many counts. V and J are TRBV10-3 and TRBJ1-2; D gene uncertain. The CDR3 extends over 13 amino acids. Trimming took off 7 bases at V and 4 bases at J, with 13 bases between the two ends. Germline V lookup: CDR1 ENHRY, CDR2 SYGVKD. As DNA, the CDR3 is TGTGCCATCAAGGAGGCCCCAAGCTATGGCTACACCTTC. Encoded protein: CAIKEAPSYGYTF.

This clonotype was seen repeatedly, ten times or more. The chain has TRBV30 and TRBJ2-1, with D hard to call. CDR3 length: 13 amino acids. The ends were cut back, 3 bases at V and 2 bases at J, with 8 bases in the middle. CDR1 and CDR2 (germline): GTSNPN, SVGIG (reference sequence). The CDR3 DNA follows: TGTGCCTGGAGCCCGTCGACCTACAATGAGCAGTTCTTC. It translates to CAWSPSTYNEQFF.

This clonotype came up many times. V gene TRBV6-2 or TRBV6-3 combines with J gene TRBJ1-4; D not resolved. CDR1 MNHEY and CDR2 SVGEGT come from the germline V gene. V lost 4 bases and J lost 4, with 7 bases in between. The CDR3 length is 13 residues. The CDR3 DNA follows: TGTGCCAGCAGTTTGCAGCGTAATGAAAAACTGTTTTTT. Amino acid sequence: CASSLQRNEKLFF.

This clonotype was counted many times. The rearrangement joins TRBV18 to TRBJ1-3, with D unresolved. CDR1 is KGHSH and CDR2 is LQKENI in the germline V gene. Trimming took off 2 bases at V and 3 bases at J, with 8 bases between the two ends. The CDR3 covers 14 residues. The CDR3 loop is CASSPTRDGNTIYF. The CDR3 DNA follows: TGTGCCAGCTCACCAACAAGGGATGGAAACACCATATATTTT.

This clonotype was picked up many times. The gene calls are TRBV7-2 and TRBJ2-2; 7 bases map to TRBD1. This CDR3 is built from 14 residues. Germline lookup yields CDR1 SGHTA and CDR2 FQGNSA. The junction had 3 bases not matched to a gene; V was cut back by 4 bases and J by 4 bases. CDR3 DNA: TGTGCCAGCAGCTCCGGGACAGCCACCGGGGAGCTGTTTTTT. This encodes CASSSGTATGELFF.

This clonotype was recorded many times. The gene calls are TRBV5-1 and TRBJ1-3, with unresolved D. Trimming left V 0 bases short and J 3 bases short, with 7 bases between. This CDR3 region has 14 residues. The germline V gene has CDR1 SGHRS and CDR2 YFSETQ. The CDR3, as DNA: TGCGCCAGCAGCTTGGCGGGGTTTGGAAACACCATATATTTT. It codes for CASSLAGFGNTIYF.

Many counts were recorded for this clonotype. This chain joins TRBV7-2 and TRBJ1-5; D is uncertain. The CDR3 has 14 amino acids. The ends were cut back, 1 base at V and 4 bases at J, with 8 bases in the middle. Germline values: CDR1 SGHTA, CDR2 FQGNSA. CDR3 region: CASSLGSLNQPQHF. The CDR3 nucleotides are TGTGCCAGCAGCTTAGGGAGCCTAAATCAGCCCCAGCATTTT.

This clonotype was observed at least ten times. V usage is TRBV10-2 and J usage is TRBJ1-1; D is unclear. From germline, CDR1 is WSHSY and CDR2 SAAADI. Trimming stripped 0 bases from V and 1 base from J, with 6 bases between. The CDR3 loop spans 14 amino acids. The CDR3 DNA follows: TGCGCCAGCAGTGAGTCGATCAGGAACACTGAAGCTTTCTTT. It translates to CASSESIRNTEAFF.